This TCR beta chain was profiled in a study of cytomegalovirus exposure and HLA in healthy donors. PCR used 60 Vbeta primers and 13 Jbeta primers. Some clones are missing from TCRdb's copy, which holds only in-frame ones; the method was immunoSEQ multiplex PCR. The sample holds 96,000 or so clones. CDR1 and CDR2 from the germline V gene are MNHEY and SMNVEV (reference sequence). The CDR3 is 13 residues long. The ends lost 6 bases at V and 5 bases at J; junction bases unmatched: 4. Sequencing used PBMCs. The chain combines TRBV27 with TRBJ1-5; TRBD1 agrees at 7 bases. This sequence originates from a girl between 10 and 17 years old in good health and CMV-seropositive. CDR3 nucleotides: TGTGCCAGCAGGGGGACAGACTATCAGCCCCAGCATTTT. Amino acid sequence: CASRGTDYQPQHF.